Shown below are 10 T cell receptor beta chains from a single sample sequenced in a study of blood T cells in healthy people across ages. Sample-barcoded 5' priming and a J-beta primer mix drove a second PCR of roughly 6 to 12 cycles. TCRdb itself ran the 5' RACE reads through MiXCR, one entry per CDR3 protein. The profile shows around 500,000 distinct CDR3 sequences, around a quarter of them singletons. This sample also appeared in a second study, on T cells of mothers and their children.

The sequenced sample was blood. These receptors originate from a boy aged 2 to 9 in good health.

The rearrangement joins TRBV7-9 to TRBJ2-5; 11 bases are shared with TRBD2. Per the germline V gene, CDR1 is SEHNR and CDR2 is FQNEAQ (reference sequence). The junction had 7 bases not matched to a gene; V was cut back by 3 bases and J by 1 base. The CDR3 has 17 amino acids. In nucleotides, the CDR3 is TGTGCCAGCAGCTTGGCTTCCGGGACTAGCGGCCAAGAGACCCAGTACTTC. The encoded protein is CASSLASGTSGQETQYF.

Only a few counts were recorded for this clonotype. The chain employs TRBV5-5 and TRBJ2-5, with 7 bases fitting TRBD1. This CDR3 contains 14 residues. The V gene's germline CDR1 is SGHKS and CDR2 YYEKEE (reference sequence). V lost 4 bases to trimming and J lost 4 bases; unmatched junction nucleotides: 7. Written as DNA, the CDR3 is TGTGCCAGCAGCCTGGGACAGAGGGCAGAGACCCAGTACTTC. Translating gives CASSLGQRAETQYF.

The table lists this clonotype with a few counts. This chain links TRBV13 with TRBJ1-2; weak D call: TRBD1 (6 bases). Germline assignment: CDR1 PRHDT and CDR2 FYEKMQ (reference sequence). V lost 5 bases and J 3 bases, leaving 16 bases between the germline ends. This CDR3 spans 15 amino acids. The CDR3 reads CASSLTGTQDYGYTF. The CDR3 DNA reads TGTGCCAGCAGCCTGACAGGCACTCAGGACTATGGCTACACCTTC.

This clonotype was detected only a few times. The chain employs TRBV7-9 and TRBJ2-4; 7 bases are shared with TRBD1. V lost 5 bases, J lost 7 bases, and 14 bases stayed unmatched. The CDR3 length is 16 residues. Germline V CDR1 and CDR2: SEHNR, FQNEAQ (reference sequence). The CDR3 bases are TGTGCCAGCAGCCCTCCTCCAAGAACAGGGGAGAACATTCAGTACTTC. Amino acids: CASSPPPRTGENIQYF.

Only a few counts were recorded for this clonotype. The chain carries TRBV20-1 and TRBJ2-5; D is unresolved. The DNA end lines up better with TRBJ2-1; the J call may be wrong. This CDR3 comprises 12 residues. Per the germline V gene, CDR1 is DFQATT and CDR2 is SNEGSKA (reference sequence). The CDR3 nucleotides are TGCAGTGCTCTGGCCCTTAGAGGCGAGCAGTTCTTC. It translates to CSALALRGEQFF.

The J gene is TRBJ2-4, the V gene TRBV5-1; 12 bases are shared with TRBD2. The CDR3 extends over 18 amino acids. The V segment lost 0 bases and the J segment 3 bases; nucleotides outside the gene matches: 7. The germline CDR1 and CDR2 sequences are SGHRS and YFSETQ. The chain's CDR3 is CASSLGRLAGVYKNIQYF. Written as DNA, the CDR3 is TGCGCCAGCAGCTTGGGACGACTAGCGGGGGTCTACAAAAACATTCAGTACTTC.

The chain couples TRBV5-4 to TRBJ1-2, with a weak D call TRBD1 (5 bases). V shed 0 bases and J shed 4 bases, with 13 bases lying between them. Germline V gene data show CDR1 as SGHNT and CDR2 as YYREEE (reference sequence). The CDR3 is 15 amino acids. The CDR3 DNA is TGTGCCAGCAGCTTGGGAGCCAGGGAGGTCTATGGCTACACCTTC. Protein sequence: CASSLGAREVYGYTF.

The V call is TRBV5-1, the J call TRBJ2-5; no definite D call. Germline V CDR1 and CDR2: SGHRS, YFSETQ. The V end lost 7 bases, the J end lost 9 bases, and 7 bases lay between the germline ends. The CDR3 spans 9 residues. The CDR3 loop is CASLRAQYF. The CDR3 region has the DNA TGCGCCAGCCTCCGCGCCCAGTACTTC.

This clonotype was recorded a few times. The V gene is TRBV4-1, the J gene TRBJ2-1; TRBD2 agrees at 7 bases. Germline V gene sequence: CDR1 MGHRA, CDR2 YSYEKL. V was pared by 10 bases and J by 10 bases, with 22 bases of the junction left unmatched. The CDR3 extends over 16 amino acids. The CDR3, as DNA: TGCGCCAAGAGCTGGGCGGGAGACCCTACTTTGGGGGAGCAGTTCTTC. Its protein product is CAKSWAGDPTLGEQFF.

This clonotype was found a few times. The CDR3 sequence: CASSLLAGGQNTGELFF. CDR3 nucleotide sequence: TGTGCCAGCAGCCTTCTAGCGGGGGGCCAAAACACCGGGGAGCTGTTTTTT. The rearrangement joins TRBV14 to TRBJ2-2; 11 bases agree with TRBD2. The CDR3 is 17 amino acids. The junction had 6 bases not matched to a gene; V was cut back by 4 bases and J by 2 bases. CDR1 SGHDN and CDR2 FVKESK come from the germline V gene.